This entry lists 19 T cell receptor beta chains sequenced from one sample in a study of shared clonotypes between healthy human individuals (dated by TCRdb to 2020 to 2022). The method was the immunoSEQ multiplex PCR assay. Imported from immuneACCESS, the table was reduced by TCRdb to in-frame sequences with V and J called. These copies leave out some clones; in studies compared against another copy, an unresolved V gene accounts for under half, and the cause of the remainder is not known. Present in this sample are under 1,100,000 clones, around four fifths of which were seen just once. The top ten clonotypes cover roughly 1.4% of the sample. The specimen sequenced was memory CD4+ T cells sorted from blood. In light of the paper, this sample's cell subset or site label describes: CD45RA-negative fraction. These TCRs come from a man between 18 and 35 years old in good health.

A few counts support this clone. The chain uses TRBV28 and TRBJ2-5, with 8 positions matching TRBD1. Germline values: CDR1 MDHEN, CDR2 SYDVKM. V shed 5 bases and J 4 bases; nucleotides not matched to a gene: 9. The CDR3 contains 15 residues. As DNA, the CDR3 is TGTGCCAGCAGTGCCGGGACAGGACCTCTAGAGACCCAGTACTTC. Translating it yields CASSAGTGPLETQYF.

The V and J genes are TRBV19 and TRBJ2-2, with 7 nucleotides matching TRBD2. Germline V gene lookup returns CDR1 LNHDA and CDR2 SQIVND (reference sequence). This CDR3 region has 15 residues. Unmatched junction bases numbered 4, after V lost 6 bases and J lost 0 bases. CDR3 in amino acids: CASRAGLTNTGELFF. The CDR3 region has the DNA TGTGCCAGTAGAGCGGGACTAACGAACACCGGGGAGCTGTTTTTT.

This clone occurred once. CDR3 sequence: CASSPGALQGARGRYGAFF. For the CDR3, the DNA is TGTGCCAGCAGCCCGGGGGCCCTACAGGGGGCGCGCGGGCGGTACGGGGCTTTCTTT. The genes are TRBV11-2 and TRBJ1-1, with TRBD1 matching over 9 bases. The V gene end was trimmed by 5 bases and the J gene end by 11 bases; junction bases not matched to a gene: 27. CDR3 length equals 19 residues. Germline CDR1 SGHAT, CDR2 FQNNGV.

This clone came up many times. The J gene is TRBJ2-3, the V gene TRBV18; D possibly corresponds to TRBD2 (5 bases). Germline CDR1 is KGHSH and CDR2 is LQKENI. V lost 3 bases, J lost 0 bases, and 13 bases lay in between. The CDR3 spans 16 residues. CDR3 nucleotide sequence: TGTGCCAGCTCACCGGTTGGCGGGCCTAGCACAGATACGCAGTATTTT. It is translated as CASSPVGGPSTDTQYF. The whole variable domain, remainder taken from reference TRBV18 and TRBJ2-3, is NAGVMQNPRHLVRRRGQEARLRCSPMKGHSHVYWYRQLPEEGLKFMVYLQKENIIDESGMPKERFSAEFPKEGPSILRIQQVVRGDSAAYFCASSPVGGPSTDTQYFGPGTRLTVL.

The gene calls are TRBV4-1 and TRBJ2-5, with D possibly TRBD1 on 6 matching bases. With the DNA end fitting TRBJ2-7 better, the J assignment may be wrong. The CDR3 is 14 residues long. Germline loops: CDR1 MGHRA, CDR2 YSYEKL. In nucleotides, the CDR3 is TGCGCCAGCAGCCCCTACAGGGATGGGTACGAGCAGTACTTC. Amino acid sequence: CASSPYRDGYEQYF.

The chain couples TRBV6-5 to TRBJ1-3; possibly TRBD1 for D (5 bases). The CDR3 contains 14 residues. CDR1 is MNHEY and CDR2 is SVGAGI in the germline V gene. V was pared by 6 bases and J by 0 bases, with 9 bases between. The CDR3 bases are TGTGCCAGCAGACAGGAGATCTCTGGAAACACCATATATTTT. It translates to CASRQEISGNTIYF.

This clone was found a few times. The chain employs TRBV27 and TRBJ1-4; 7 bases are shared with TRBD1. V shed 4 bases, J shed 6 bases, and the junction held 8 bases outside the gene matches. Germline V CDR1 and CDR2: MNHEY, SMNVEV (reference sequence). The CDR3 runs to 15 residues. The CDR3 is CASSSGGGMHEKLFF. CDR3 in DNA: TGTGCCAGCAGTTCTGGAGGGGGCATGCATGAAAAACTGTTTTTT.

The CDR3 reads CASSQTQAGPYEQYF. The CDR3 DNA sequence: TGCGCCAGCAGCCAAACTCAGGCGGGTCCCTACGAGCAGTACTTC. This chain uses TRBV4-1 with TRBJ2-7; D might be TRBD2 (5 bases). CDR3 length: 15 residues. V lost 2 bases and J 2 bases, leaving 13 bases between the germline ends. Per the germline V gene, CDR1 is MGHRA and CDR2 is YSYEKL.

The genes are TRBV5-8 and TRBJ2-3; D might be TRBD1 (6 bases). CDR3 length: 12 residues. Germline V lookup: CDR1 SGHTS, CDR2 YDEGEE. The V and J ends lost 5 bases and 13 bases respectively, with 17 bases between them. CDR3 DNA sequence: TGTGCCAGCAGGGACAGTTCGGGTATCGAGTATTTT. This encodes CASRDSSGIEYF.

This clone was seen a few times. This rearrangement joins TRBV6-6 to TRBJ1-1; weak D call: TRBD1 (5 bases). There are 13 residues in the CDR3. The germline gives CDR1 MNHNY, CDR2 SVGAGI (reference sequence). Trimming cost V 5 bases and J 4 bases, with 11 bases left between them. The CDR3 DNA follows: TGTGCCAGCAGTGCCCCCGGGGCCACTGAAGCTTTCTTT. It encodes CASSAPGATEAFF.

V gene TRBV11-2 combines with J gene TRBJ1-2; D might be TRBD1 (5 bases). The CDR3 has 12 residues. Germline loops: CDR1 SGHAT, CDR2 FQNNGV. V gave up 5 bases and J gave up 4 bases, with 8 bases separating them. The CDR3: CASSPGPYGYTF. In DNA, the CDR3 is TGTGCCAGCAGCCCAGGGCCCTATGGCTACACCTTC.

The chain links TRBV28 to TRBJ1-6; D is uncertain. The germline gives CDR1 MDHEN, CDR2 SYDVKM. This CDR3 comprises 15 residues. V shed 5 bases and J shed 7 bases, with 15 bases lying between them. CDR3 region: CASSPGGVGNSPLHF. The CDR3 nucleotides read TGTGCCAGCAGTCCCGGCGGGGTTGGCAATTCACCCCTCCACTTT.

The chain uses TRBV6-5 and TRBJ1-3, with D perhaps TRBD1 (6 bases). From germline, CDR1 is MNHEY and CDR2 SVGAGI. This CDR3 contains 14 residues. With 6 bases removed from V and 0 bases from J, the gap between germline ends came to 9 bases. DNA of the CDR3: TGTGCCAGCAGGGGACAAGCCTCTGGAAACACCATATATTTT. This codes for CASRGQASGNTIYF.

This clone came up once. The chain is built from TRBV7-9 and TRBJ1-5; 7 bases are shared with TRBD1. J gave up 4 bases and V 0 bases, and 3 bases lay outside the gene matches. This CDR3 has 15 residues. Germline V lookup: CDR1 SEHNR, CDR2 FQNEAQ (reference sequence). The CDR3 DNA follows: TGTGCCAGCAGCTTAGCCACGACAGGGAATCAGCCCCAGCATTTT. Translated, it gives CASSLATTGNQPQHF. Full variable domain (missing parts from reference TRBV7-9 and TRBJ1-5): DTGVSQNPRHKITKRGQNVTFRCDPISEHNRLYWYRQTLGQGPEFLTYFQNEAQLEKSRLLSDRFSAERPKGSFSTLEIQRTEQGDSAMYLCASSLATTGNQPQHFGDGTRLSIL.

The chain joins TRBV5-1 to TRBJ2-5, with TRBD2 identical over 11 bases. Germline V gene sequence: CDR1 SGHRS, CDR2 YFSETQ. The V gene end was trimmed by 2 bases and the J gene end by 5 bases; junction bases not matched to a gene: 8. The CDR3 runs 16 residues. The CDR3 bases are TGCGCCAGCAGCTTACCTAGCGGGGGGCCAGCGGAGACCCAGTACTTC. The encoded protein is CASSLPSGGPAETQYF.

Details on this clone: In the same sample, other DNA sequences code for this CDR3. The gene calls are TRBV7-9 and TRBJ2-2; no definite D call. The germline gives CDR1 SEHNR, CDR2 FQNEAQ (reference sequence). The CDR3 totals 13 residues. V lost 6 bases to trimming and J lost 1 base, with 6 bases between them. CDR3 sequence reads: CASRRRNTGELFF. The CDR3 DNA sequence: TGTGCCAGCAGACGACGGAACACCGGGGAGCTGTTTTTT.

The J gene is TRBJ2-7, the V gene TRBV10-3; possible D gene TRBD2, 5 bases. V lost 10 bases to trimming and J lost 0 bases, with 16 bases between them. The germline V gene encodes CDR1 ENHRY and CDR2 SYGVKD. This CDR3 contains 14 residues. CDR3 sequence: CATLGPAGSYEQYF. CDR3 coding DNA: TGTGCCACCCTCGGACCGGCGGGCTCCTACGAGCAGTACTTC.

The chain combines TRBV5-1 with TRBJ2-3; D call uncertain. CDR1 is SGHRS and CDR2 is YFSETQ in the germline V gene. V was clipped by 1 base and J by 4 bases, with 13 bases between them. This CDR3 region has 15 residues. CDR3 DNA sequence: TGCGCCAGCAGCTTGTTCAGTATGGCAGCAGATACGCAGTATTTT. This encodes CASSLFSMAADTQYF.

This clone was counted a single time. The chain recombines TRBV4-3 with TRBJ2-7; 16 bases line up with TRBD2. There are 19 residues in the CDR3. V lost 1 base to trimming and J lost 6 bases; unmatched junction nucleotides: 12. The germline gives CDR1 LGHNA, CDR2 YSLEER. The CDR3 bases are TGCGCCAGCAGCCAAGTAAGAGGGACTAGCGGGAGGGGAGGAGGCGAGCAGTACTTC. Residues: CASSQVRGTSGRGGGEQYF.